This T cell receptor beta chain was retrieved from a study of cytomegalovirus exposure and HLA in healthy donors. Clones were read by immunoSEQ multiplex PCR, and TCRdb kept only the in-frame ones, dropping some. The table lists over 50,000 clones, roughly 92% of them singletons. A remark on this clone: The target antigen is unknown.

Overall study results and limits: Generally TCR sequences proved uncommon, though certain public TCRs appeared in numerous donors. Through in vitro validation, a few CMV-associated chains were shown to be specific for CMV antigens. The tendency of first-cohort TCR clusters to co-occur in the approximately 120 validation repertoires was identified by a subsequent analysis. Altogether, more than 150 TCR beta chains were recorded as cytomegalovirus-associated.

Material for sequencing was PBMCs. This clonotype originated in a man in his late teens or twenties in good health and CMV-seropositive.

The CDR3 sequence: CASSSRTSGPQETQYF. The CDR3, as DNA: TGTGCCAGCAGCTCCCGGACTAGCGGACCCCAAGAGACCCAGTACTTC. This chain joins TRBV7-2 and TRBJ2-5; 10 nucleotides line up with TRBD2. Trimming at V came to 4 bases and at J to 1 base, leaving 6 bases not matched to a gene. CDR3 length: 16 residues. Germline V gene lookup returns CDR1 SGHTA and CDR2 FQGNSA.